The subject of this entry is one T cell receptor beta chain. The protocol was immunoSEQ multiplex PCR, while the TCRdb copy is restricted to in-frame clones and leaves out a portion. The sample contains 100,000 to 150,000 clones, about four fifths of which appear only once. This CDR3 region has 13 residues. CDR1 is GTSNPN and CDR2 is SVGIG in the germline V gene (reference sequence). V dropped 2 bases and J dropped 8 bases, with 14 bases sitting between them. This specimen belongs to a study of blood T cell repertoires in COVID-19. The clonotype comes from a man aged 25-40 years with COVID-19, enrolled during active disease. The sample taken for sequencing was peripheral blood. This sequence joins TRBV30 and TRBJ2-3, with D uncertain. CDR3 sequence: CAWSSLAGSTQYF. The CDR3 DNA is TGTGCCTGGAGTTCACTTGCTGGTAGTACGCAGTATTTT.